The 6 T cell receptor beta chains in this list originate from one sample, sequenced in a study of blood T cell repertoires in COVID-19. This table comes from immunoSEQ multiplex PCR, and its TCRdb copy is limited to in-frame clones, with some not included. The sample shows 150,000 or so clones, about 88% of them seen only once. Sequencing was carried out using peripheral blood. These receptors were obtained from a woman aged 70-85 years with acute or convalescent COVID-19.

The gene calls are TRBV6-5 and TRBJ2-1; TRBD1 is a possible D gene (7 bases). The CDR3 spans 15 residues. V lost 7 bases and J lost 3, with 16 bases in between. Germline CDR1 MNHEY, CDR2 SVGAGI. The CDR3 DNA is TGTGCCAGCACTAGGACAGGAGGGGTCTACAATGAGCAGTTCTTC. It translates to CASTRTGGVYNEQFF.

The gene calls are TRBV11-3 and TRBJ2-1; 11 positions match TRBD2. With V trimmed by 6 bases and J by 0 bases, 13 bases remained unmatched. Germline V CDR1 and CDR2: SGHNT, YENEEA. This CDR3 has 19 residues. The CDR3 DNA reads TGTGCCAGCAGTCGGACTTCTAGCGGGGGGACCTACTCCTACAATGAGCAGTTCTTC. Residues: CASSRTSSGGTYSYNEQFF.

A word on this clone: The sample has other DNA sequences that encode this CDR3 too. This rearrangement joins TRBV4-2 to TRBJ2-3; TRBD2 matches at 10 bases. The CDR3 sequence is 16 residues long. The V gene's germline CDR1 is LGHNA and CDR2 YNFKEQ. J was trimmed by 4 bases and V by 1 base; bases with no gene match: 5. CDR3 DNA sequence: TGTGCCAGCAGCCAAGGGTCTAGCGGGGGCGCAGATACGCAGTATTTT. It yields the protein CASSQGSSGGADTQYF.

This clone has just one count. The chain employs TRBV11-2 and TRBJ2-7; 7 positions agree with TRBD2. Trimming at V came to 4 bases and at J to 13 bases, leaving 7 bases not matched to a gene. CDR1 SGHAT and CDR2 FQNNGV come from the germline V gene. This CDR3 is built from 11 residues. CDR3 loop: CASSYTGGIYF. CDR3 nucleotide sequence: TGTGCCAGCAGCTACACGGGGGGAATCTACTTC.

This chain connects TRBV12-5 to TRBJ1-6; perhaps TRBD1 as D (6 bases). V lost 5 bases to trimming and J lost 5 bases, with 10 bases between them. The CDR3 loop spans 14 amino acids. CDR1 LGHNT and CDR2 FRNRAP come from the germline V gene. In nucleotides, the CDR3 is TGTGCTAGTGGTCTCCACAGGGATAATTCACCCCTCCACTTT. Its translation: CASGLHRDNSPLHF.

V is TRBV3-1 (or the pseudogene TRBV3-2) and J is TRBJ1-1, with D perhaps matching TRBD1 (6 bases). CDR1 is LGHDT, CDR2 YNNKEL, per germline (reference sequence). V was trimmed by 1 base and J by 4 bases, leaving 22 bases between them. The CDR3 totals 18 residues. CDR3 loop: CASSQAYGSGRGSTEAFF. CDR3 sequence (DNA): TGTGCCAGCAGCCAAGCCTATGGGAGTGGCAGGGGTTCCACTGAAGCTTTCTTT.